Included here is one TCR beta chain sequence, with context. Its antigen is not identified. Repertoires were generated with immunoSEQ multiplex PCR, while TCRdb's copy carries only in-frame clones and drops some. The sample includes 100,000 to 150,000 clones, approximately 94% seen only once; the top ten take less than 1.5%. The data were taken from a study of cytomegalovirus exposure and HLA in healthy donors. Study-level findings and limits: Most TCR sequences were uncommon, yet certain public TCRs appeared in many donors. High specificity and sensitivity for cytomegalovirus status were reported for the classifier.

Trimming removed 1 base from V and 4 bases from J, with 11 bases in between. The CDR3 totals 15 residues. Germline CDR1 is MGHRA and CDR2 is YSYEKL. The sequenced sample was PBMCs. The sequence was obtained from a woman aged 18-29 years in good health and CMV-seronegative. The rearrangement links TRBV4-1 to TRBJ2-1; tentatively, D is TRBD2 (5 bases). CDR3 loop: CASSQVDGDYNEQFF. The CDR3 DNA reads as TGCGCCAGCAGCCAAGTTGACGGGGATTACAATGAGCAGTTCTTC.